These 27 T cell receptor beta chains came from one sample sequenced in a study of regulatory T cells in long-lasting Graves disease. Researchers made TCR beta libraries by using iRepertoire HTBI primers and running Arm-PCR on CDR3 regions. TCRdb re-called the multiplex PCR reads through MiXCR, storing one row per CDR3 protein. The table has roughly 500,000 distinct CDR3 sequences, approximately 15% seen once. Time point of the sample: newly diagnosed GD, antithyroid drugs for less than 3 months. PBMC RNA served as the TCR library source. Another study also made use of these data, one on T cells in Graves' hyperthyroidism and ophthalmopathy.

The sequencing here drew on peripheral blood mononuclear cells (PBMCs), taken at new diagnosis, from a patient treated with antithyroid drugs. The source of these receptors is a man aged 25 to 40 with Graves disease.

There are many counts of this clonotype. CDR3 nucleotides: TGTGCCAGCAGTATTTACAGGGGGTGGACCTACAATGAGCAGTTCTTC. It translates to CASSIYRGWTYNEQFF. The rearrangement links TRBV7-9 to TRBJ2-1, with 8 bases fitting TRBD1. The CDR3 sequence is 16 residues long. Trimming at V came to 6 bases and at J to 2 bases, leaving 9 bases not matched to a gene. Germline loops: CDR1 SEHNR, CDR2 FQNEAQ (reference sequence).

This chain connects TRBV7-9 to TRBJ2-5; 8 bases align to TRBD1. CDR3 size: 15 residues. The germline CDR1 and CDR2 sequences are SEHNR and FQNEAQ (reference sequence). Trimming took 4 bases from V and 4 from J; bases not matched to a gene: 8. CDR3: CASSSRGQAAETQYF. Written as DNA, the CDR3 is TGTGCCAGCAGCTCCAGGGGACAGGCCGCAGAGACCCAGTACTTC.

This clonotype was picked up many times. The CDR3 sequence: CSAEGGERGRGEQYF. The CDR3 DNA sequence: TGCAGTGCCGAGGGGGGGGAGCGGGGCCGGGGCGAGCAGTACTTC. The chain recombines TRBV20-1 with TRBJ2-7, with D perhaps matching TRBD2 (7 bases). The CDR3 loop spans 15 amino acids. The V gene lost 6 bases and the J gene lost 6 bases, with 24 bases spanning the gap. Germline CDR1 is DFQATT and CDR2 is SNEGSKA (reference sequence).

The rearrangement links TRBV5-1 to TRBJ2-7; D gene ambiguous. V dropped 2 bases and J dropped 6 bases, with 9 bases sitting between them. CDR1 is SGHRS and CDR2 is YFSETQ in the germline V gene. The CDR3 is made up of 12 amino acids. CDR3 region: CASSLGNREQYF. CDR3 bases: TGCGCCAGCAGCTTAGGAAACCGCGAGCAGTACTTC.

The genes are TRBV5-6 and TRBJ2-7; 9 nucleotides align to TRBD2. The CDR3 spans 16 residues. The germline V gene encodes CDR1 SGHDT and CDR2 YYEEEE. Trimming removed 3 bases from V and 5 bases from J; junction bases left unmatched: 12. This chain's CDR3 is CASSSLAAGGVHEQYF. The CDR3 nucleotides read TGTGCCAGCAGCTCCCTCGCGGCGGGAGGGGTGCACGAGCAGTACTTC.

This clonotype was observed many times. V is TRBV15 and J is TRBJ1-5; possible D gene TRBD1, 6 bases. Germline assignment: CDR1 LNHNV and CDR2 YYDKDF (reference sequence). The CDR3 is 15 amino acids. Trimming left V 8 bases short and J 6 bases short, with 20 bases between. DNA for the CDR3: TGTGCCACCTCCACATTGCAGGGGTGGGGTCAGCCCCAGCATTTT. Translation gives CATSTLQGWGQPQHF.

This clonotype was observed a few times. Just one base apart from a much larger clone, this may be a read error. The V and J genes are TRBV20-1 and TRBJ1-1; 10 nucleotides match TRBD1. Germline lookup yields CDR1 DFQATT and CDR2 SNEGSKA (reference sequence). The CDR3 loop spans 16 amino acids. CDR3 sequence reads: CSARDRDRGWNAEAFF. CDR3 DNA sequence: TGCAGTGCTAGAGACAGGGACAGGGGATGGAACGCTGAAGCTTTCTTT.

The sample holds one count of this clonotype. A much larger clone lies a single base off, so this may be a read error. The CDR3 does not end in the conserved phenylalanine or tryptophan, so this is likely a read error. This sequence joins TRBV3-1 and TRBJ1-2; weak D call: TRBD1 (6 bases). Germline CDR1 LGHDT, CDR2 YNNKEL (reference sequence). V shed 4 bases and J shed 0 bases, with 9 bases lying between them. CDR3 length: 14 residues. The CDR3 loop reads CASSPHRANYGYTL. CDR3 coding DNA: TGTGCCAGCAGCCCACACAGGGCTAACTATGGCTACACCCTC.

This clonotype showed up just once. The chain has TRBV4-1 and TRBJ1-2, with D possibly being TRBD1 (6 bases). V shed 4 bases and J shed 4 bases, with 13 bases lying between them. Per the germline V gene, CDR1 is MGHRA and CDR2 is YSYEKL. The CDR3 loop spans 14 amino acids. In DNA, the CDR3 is TGCGCCAGCAGCCCAAATATGGGGGCCTATGGCTACACCTTC. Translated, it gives CASSPNMGAYGYTF.

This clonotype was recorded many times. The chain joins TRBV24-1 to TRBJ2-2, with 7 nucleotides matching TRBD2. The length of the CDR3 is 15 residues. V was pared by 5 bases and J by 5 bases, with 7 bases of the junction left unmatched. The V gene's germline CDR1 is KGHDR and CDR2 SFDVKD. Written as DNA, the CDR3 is TGTGCCACCAGTGGGGGGGGAATGAGGACCGGGGAGCTGTTTTTT. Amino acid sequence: CATSGGGMRTGELFF.

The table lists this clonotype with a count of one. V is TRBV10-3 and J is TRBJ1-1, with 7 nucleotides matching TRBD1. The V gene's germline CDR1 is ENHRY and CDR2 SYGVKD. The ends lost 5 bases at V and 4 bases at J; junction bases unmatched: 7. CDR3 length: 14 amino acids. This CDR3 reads CAISYDRVFTEAFF. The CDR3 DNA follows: TGTGCCATCAGTTACGACAGGGTATTCACTGAAGCTTTCTTT.

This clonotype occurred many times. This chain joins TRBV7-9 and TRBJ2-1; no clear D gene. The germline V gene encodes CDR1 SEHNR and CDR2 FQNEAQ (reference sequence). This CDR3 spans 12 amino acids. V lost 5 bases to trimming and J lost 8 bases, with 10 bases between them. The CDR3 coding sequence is TGTGCCAGCAGCACCCTGGGCGATGAGCAGTTCTTC. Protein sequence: CASSTLGDEQFF.

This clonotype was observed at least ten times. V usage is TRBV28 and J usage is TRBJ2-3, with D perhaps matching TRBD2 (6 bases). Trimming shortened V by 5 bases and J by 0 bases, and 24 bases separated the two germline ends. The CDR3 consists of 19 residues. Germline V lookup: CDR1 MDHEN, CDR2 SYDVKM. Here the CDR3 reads CASSPPPGLYLSSTDTQYF. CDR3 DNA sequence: TGTGCCAGCAGTCCGCCTCCGGGACTTTACCTTTCTAGCACAGATACGCAGTATTTT.

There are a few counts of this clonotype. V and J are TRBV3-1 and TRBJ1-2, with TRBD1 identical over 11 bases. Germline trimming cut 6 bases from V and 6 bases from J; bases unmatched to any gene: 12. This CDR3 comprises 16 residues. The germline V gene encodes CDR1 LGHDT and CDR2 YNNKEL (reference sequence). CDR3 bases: TGTGCCAGCAGAAAACGACCGGGACAGGGGGAGAATGGCTACACCTTC. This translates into CASRKRPGQGENGYTF. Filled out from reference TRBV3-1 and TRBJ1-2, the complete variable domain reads DTAVSQTPKYLVTQMGNDKSIKCEQNLGHDTMYWYKQDSKKFLKIMFSYNNKELIINETVPNRFSPKSPDKAHLNLHINSLELGDSAVYFCASRKRPGQGENGYTFGSGTRLTVV.

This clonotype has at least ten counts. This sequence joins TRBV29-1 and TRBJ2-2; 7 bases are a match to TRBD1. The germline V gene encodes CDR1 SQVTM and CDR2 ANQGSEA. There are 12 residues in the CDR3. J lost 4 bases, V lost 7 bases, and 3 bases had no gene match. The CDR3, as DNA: TGCAGCGGGGGACAGATCACCGGGGAGCTGTTTTTT. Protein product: CSGGQITGELFF.

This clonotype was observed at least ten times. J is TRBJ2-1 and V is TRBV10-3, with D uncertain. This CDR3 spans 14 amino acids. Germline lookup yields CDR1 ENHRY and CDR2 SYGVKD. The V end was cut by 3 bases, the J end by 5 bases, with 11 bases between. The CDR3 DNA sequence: TGTGCCATCAGTGACACCCGACTTGACAATGAGCAGTTCTTC. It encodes CAISDTRLDNEQFF.

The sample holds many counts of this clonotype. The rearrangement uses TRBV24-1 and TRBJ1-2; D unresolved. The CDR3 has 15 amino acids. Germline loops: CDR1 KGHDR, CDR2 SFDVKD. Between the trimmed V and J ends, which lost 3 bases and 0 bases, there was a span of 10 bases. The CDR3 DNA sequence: TGTGCCACCAGTGATGTTGCGTCGCCTAACTATGGCTACACCTTC. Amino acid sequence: CATSDVASPNYGYTF.

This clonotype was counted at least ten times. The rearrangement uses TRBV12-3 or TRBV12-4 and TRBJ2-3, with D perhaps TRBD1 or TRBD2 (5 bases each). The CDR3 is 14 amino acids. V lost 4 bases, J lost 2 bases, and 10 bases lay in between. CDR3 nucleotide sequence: TGTGCCAGCAGTTCTTGGGACCTCACAGATACGCAGTATTTT. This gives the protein CASSSWDLTDTQYF.

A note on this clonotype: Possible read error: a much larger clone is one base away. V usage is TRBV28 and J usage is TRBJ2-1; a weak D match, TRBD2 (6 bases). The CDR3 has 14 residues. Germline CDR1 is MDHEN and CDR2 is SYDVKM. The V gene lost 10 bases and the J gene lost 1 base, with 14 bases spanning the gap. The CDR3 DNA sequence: TGTGCCAACACTTCCGGGGGTTCCTACAATGAGCAGTTCTTC. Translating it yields CANTSGGSYNEQFF.

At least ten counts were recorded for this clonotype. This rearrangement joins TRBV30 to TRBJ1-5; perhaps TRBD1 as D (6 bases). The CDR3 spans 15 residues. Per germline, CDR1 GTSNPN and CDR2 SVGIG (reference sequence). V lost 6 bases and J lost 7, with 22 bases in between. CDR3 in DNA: TGTGCCTGTGACTCCCGGGACACCGTCCCCCAGCCCCAGCATTTT. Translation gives CACDSRDTVPQPQHF.

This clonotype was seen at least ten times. The CDR3 nucleotides are TGTGCCAGCAGCCAAGCAGGGTCGAATTCACCCCTCCACTTT. Translating gives CASSQAGSNSPLHF. The chain uses TRBV3-1 and TRBJ1-6; tentative D call: TRBD1 (5 bases). The CDR3 covers 14 residues. V lost 1 base and J lost 7, with 8 bases in between. The germline V gene encodes CDR1 LGHDT and CDR2 YNNKEL (reference sequence).

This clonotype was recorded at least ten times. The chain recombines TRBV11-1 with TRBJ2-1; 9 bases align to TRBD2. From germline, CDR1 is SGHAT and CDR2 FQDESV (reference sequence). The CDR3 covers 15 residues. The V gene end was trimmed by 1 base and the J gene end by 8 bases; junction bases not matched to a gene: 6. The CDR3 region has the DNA TGTGCCAGCAGCTTAGTTGCGGGAGGGCCTCATGAGCAGTTCTTC. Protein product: CASSLVAGGPHEQFF.

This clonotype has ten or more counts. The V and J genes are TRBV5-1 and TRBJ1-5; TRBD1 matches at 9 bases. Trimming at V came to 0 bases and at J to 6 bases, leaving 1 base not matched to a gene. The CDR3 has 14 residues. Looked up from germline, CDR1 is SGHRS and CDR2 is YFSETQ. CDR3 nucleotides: TGCGCCAGCAGCTTGGAACAGGGGGCTCAGCCCCAGCATTTT. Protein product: CASSLEQGAQPQHF.

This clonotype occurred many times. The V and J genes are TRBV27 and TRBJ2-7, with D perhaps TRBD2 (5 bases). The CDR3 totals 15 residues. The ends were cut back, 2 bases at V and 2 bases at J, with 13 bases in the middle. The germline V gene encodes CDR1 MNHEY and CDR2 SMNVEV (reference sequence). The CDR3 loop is CASSLRETSTYEQYF. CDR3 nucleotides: TGTGCCAGCAGTTTACGGGAAACTTCAACCTACGAGCAGTACTTC.

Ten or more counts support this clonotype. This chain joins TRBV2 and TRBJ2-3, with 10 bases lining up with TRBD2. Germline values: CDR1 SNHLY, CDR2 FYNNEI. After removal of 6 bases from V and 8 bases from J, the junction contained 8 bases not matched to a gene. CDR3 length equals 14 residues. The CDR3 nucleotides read TGTGCCAGCAGGAGGACTAGCGGCCTTCCTACGCAGTATTTT. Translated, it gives CASRRTSGLPTQYF.

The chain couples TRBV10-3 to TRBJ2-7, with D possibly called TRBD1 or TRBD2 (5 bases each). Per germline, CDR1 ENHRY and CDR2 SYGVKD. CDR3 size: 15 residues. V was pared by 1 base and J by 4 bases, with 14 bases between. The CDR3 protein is CAISEWGQEDYEQYF. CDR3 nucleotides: TGTGCCATCAGTGAGTGGGGCCAGGAGGATTACGAGCAGTACTTC.

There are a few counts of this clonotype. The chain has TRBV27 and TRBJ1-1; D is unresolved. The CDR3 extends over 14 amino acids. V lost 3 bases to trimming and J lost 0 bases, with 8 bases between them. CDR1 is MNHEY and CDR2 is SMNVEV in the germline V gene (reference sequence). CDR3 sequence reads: CASSFIGMNTEAFF. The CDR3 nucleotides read TGTGCCAGCAGTTTTATAGGGATGAACACTGAAGCTTTCTTT.